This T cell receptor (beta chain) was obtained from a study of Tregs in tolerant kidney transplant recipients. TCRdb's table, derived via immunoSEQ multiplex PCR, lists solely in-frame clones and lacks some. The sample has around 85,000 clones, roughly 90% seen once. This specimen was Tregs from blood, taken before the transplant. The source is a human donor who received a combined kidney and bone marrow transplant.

The CDR3 here is CASSARDEGNEKLFF. The CDR3 nucleotides read TGTGCCAGCAGCGCCCGGGATGAGGGTAATGAAAAACTGTTTTTT. The rearrangement uses TRBV9 and TRBJ1-4; D is undetermined. The CDR3 is 15 residues long. In germline, CDR1 is SGDLS, CDR2 YYNGEE. V was cut by 3 bases and J by 4 bases, with 13 bases left in between. The full variable domain, its missing parts supplied by reference TRBV9 and TRBJ1-4, is DSGVTQTPKHLITATGQRVTLRCSPRSGDLSVYWYQQSLDQGLQFLIQYYNGEERAKGNILERFSAQQFPDLHSELNLSSLELGDSALYFCASSARDEGNEKLFFGSGTQLSVL.